The 20 T cell receptor beta chains listed next were all sequenced from one sample in a study of blood T cell repertoires in COVID-19. TCRdb's copy holds only in-frame clones and misses some; the assay was immunoSEQ multiplex PCR. The sample includes about 130,000 clones, 86% seen only once; the top ten take around 4.5%. The specimen was PBMCs or T cells enriched from blood (not recorded which). These TCRs come from a man in his fifties or sixties who had recovered from COVID-19.

The chain uses TRBV19 and TRBJ2-7, with 13 bases lining up with TRBD2. The germline V gene encodes CDR1 LNHDA and CDR2 SQIVND (reference sequence). The V segment lost 4 bases and the J segment 7 bases; nucleotides outside the gene matches: 7. CDR3 length: 15 residues. As DNA, the CDR3 is TGTGCCAGTAGTACTCGGACTAGCGGGAGTTTGGAGCAGTACTTC. As protein: CASSTRTSGSLEQYF.

This clone was seen once. The chain is built from TRBV6-5 and TRBJ1-2; 7 nucleotides align to TRBD1. Trimming took 0 bases from V and 5 from J; bases not matched to a gene: 3. This CDR3 contains 14 residues. The germline CDR1 and CDR2 sequences are MNHEY and SVGAGI. The CDR3 region has the DNA TGTGCCAGCAGTTACTCGACAGGGTATTATGGCTACACCTTC. Translation gives CASSYSTGYYGYTF.

The chain employs TRBV3-1 (or the pseudogene TRBV3-2) and TRBJ1-2; D is undetermined. This CDR3 has 13 amino acids. From germline, CDR1 is LGHDT and CDR2 YNNKEL (reference sequence). V lost 5 bases and J lost 8, with 15 bases in between. The DNA for the CDR3 is TGTGCCAGCAGCGAAAAGAGGGCGCTGGGCTACACCTTC. Its protein is CASSEKRALGYTF.

The rearrangement uses TRBV25-1 and TRBJ2-3, with D possibly being TRBD2 (6 bases). Germline CDR1 MGHDK, CDR2 SYGVNS. Trimming removed 8 bases from V and 4 bases from J, with 16 bases in between. The CDR3 runs to 14 residues. The CDR3 spells CASCRRETSDTQYF. The CDR3 DNA reads as TGTGCCAGCTGTCGACGGGAGACCTCAGATACGCAGTATTTT.

The CDR3 DNA sequence: TGTGCCAGCAGTGGACAGGGGGGACGGTCCTACGAGCAGTACGTC. It is translated as CASSGQGGRSYEQYV. This chain joins TRBV2 and TRBJ2-7; 9 bases agree with TRBD1. The CDR3 contains 15 residues. V was clipped by 4 bases and J by 1 base; unmatched bases: 5. Germline V gene data show CDR1 as SNHLY and CDR2 as FYNNEI.

This clone was counted a single time. The V and J genes are TRBV6-5 and TRBJ2-3; possible D gene TRBD2, 6 bases. Germline V lookup: CDR1 MNHEY, CDR2 SVGAGI. The CDR3 is 15 amino acids. Trimming shortened V by 6 bases and J by 0 bases, and 13 bases separated the two germline ends. Here the CDR3 DNA reads TGTGCCAGCAGGAAGGGACTGGCTAGCACAGATACGCAGTATTTT. Protein: CASRKGLASTDTQYF.

The V and J genes are TRBV14 and TRBJ2-4, with 10 bases matching TRBD1. Per the germline V gene, CDR1 is SGHDN and CDR2 is FVKESK. Trimming at V came to 5 bases and at J to 7 bases, leaving 8 bases not matched to a gene. The length of the CDR3 is 15 residues. CDR3 region: CASSLGWTGGNIQYF. The DNA of the CDR3 is TGTGCCAGCAGCTTAGGTTGGACAGGGGGGAACATTCAGTACTTC. Filled out from reference TRBV14 and TRBJ2-4, the complete variable domain reads EAGVTQFPSHSVIEKGQTVTLRCDPISGHDNLYWYRRVMGKEIKFLLHFVKESKQDESGMPNNRFLAERTGGTYSTLKVQPAELEDSGVYFCASSLGWTGGNIQYFGAGTRLSVL.

The V and J genes are TRBV9 and TRBJ1-1; no firm D call. The CDR3 extends over 14 amino acids. The V and J ends lost 1 base and 4 bases respectively, with 11 bases between them. CDR1 is SGDLS, CDR2 YYNGEE, per germline. CDR3 bases: TGTGCCAGCAGCGTATTCCGCTCGGGCACTGAAGCTTTCTTT. It specifies CASSVFRSGTEAFF.

This clone was recorded once. This sequence joins TRBV28 and TRBJ1-5, with 9 bases that match TRBD1. V dropped 5 bases and J dropped 2; count of bases not matched to a gene: 7. This CDR3 comprises 16 residues. Germline V CDR1 and CDR2: MDHEN, SYDVKM. CDR3 protein: CASSDQDRGGNQPQHF. CDR3 nucleotide sequence: TGTGCCAGCAGTGACCAGGACAGGGGTGGCAATCAGCCCCAGCATTTT. The variable domain in full, with the rest retrieved from reference TRBV28 and TRBJ1-5, is DVKVTQSSRYLVKRTGEKVFLECVQDMDHENMFWYRQDPGLGLRLIYFSYDVKMKEKGDIPEGYSVSREKKERFSLILESASTNQTSMYLCASSDQDRGGNQPQHFGDGTRLSIL.

The rearrangement links TRBV28 to TRBJ2-3, with TRBD1 as a possible D gene (5 bases). This CDR3 has 15 residues. The V end lost 4 bases, the J end lost 2 bases, and 13 bases lay between the germline ends. CDR1 MDHEN and CDR2 SYDVKM come from the germline V gene. The CDR3 sequence: CASSSTATYTDTQYF. The CDR3 coding sequence is TGTGCCAGCAGTTCGACAGCTACTTACACAGATACGCAGTATTTT. Full variable domain (rest looked up from reference TRBV28 and TRBJ2-3): DVKVTQSSRYLVKRTGEKVFLECVQDMDHENMFWYRQDPGLGLRLIYFSYDVKMKEKGDIPEGYSVSREKKERFSLILESASTNQTSMYLCASSSTATYTDTQYFGPGTRLTVL.

J is TRBJ1-2 and V is TRBV27; 9 nucleotides agree with TRBD1. The germline V gene has CDR1 MNHEY and CDR2 SMNVEV (reference sequence). The V gene end was trimmed by 2 bases and the J gene end by 5 bases; junction bases not matched to a gene: 0. The CDR3 runs to 13 residues. The CDR3 nucleotides are TGTGCCAGCAGTTTAGGGACAGGGTATGGCTACACCTTC. Protein: CASSLGTGYGYTF.

This chain connects TRBV2 to TRBJ1-6, with D uncertain. Trimming shortened V by 4 bases and J by 6 bases, and 13 bases separated the two germline ends. CDR1 is SNHLY, CDR2 FYNNEI, per germline. This CDR3 has 15 amino acids. Here the CDR3 reads CASSVMEVFNSPLHF. The CDR3, as DNA: TGTGCCAGCAGTGTTATGGAGGTCTTTAATTCACCCCTCCACTTT.

The chain carries TRBV12-3 or TRBV12-4 and TRBJ1-2; D uncertain. The V end lost 3 bases, the J end lost 0 bases, and 5 bases lay between the germline ends. This CDR3 contains 13 residues. CDR3 loop: CASSLATNYGYTF. CDR3 DNA: TGTGCCAGCAGTTTGGCCACTAACTATGGCTACACCTTC.

V gene TRBV7-9 combines with J gene TRBJ2-1; 12 bases match TRBD1. The CDR3 has 16 amino acids. Germline V gene sequence: CDR1 SEHNR, CDR2 FQNEAQ (reference sequence). The trim removed 5 bases at V and 7 bases at J, leaving 9 bases unmatched. Here the CDR3 reads CASSITGTGGWNEQFF. CDR3 DNA: TGTGCCAGCAGCATAACCGGGACAGGGGGCTGGAATGAGCAGTTCTTC.

This rearrangement joins TRBV4-2 to TRBJ2-5; the D is unclear. The CDR3 sequence is 13 residues long. Trimming stripped 0 bases from V and 2 bases from J, with 4 bases between. From germline, CDR1 is LGHNA and CDR2 YNFKEQ. The CDR3 spells CASSQDSQETQYF. The CDR3 nucleotides read TGTGCCAGCAGCCAAGACAGTCAAGAGACCCAGTACTTC.

This clone was recorded once. The V gene is TRBV5-1, the J gene TRBJ2-5, with 8 bases aligning to TRBD1. The CDR3 spans 16 residues. Germline V gene data show CDR1 as SGHRS and CDR2 as YFSETQ. After removal of 3 bases from V and 2 bases from J, the junction contained 9 bases not matched to a gene. As DNA, the CDR3 is TGCGCCAGCAGCTCACACACCAGGGGGCTTCAAGAGACCCAGTACTTC. Protein product: CASSSHTRGLQETQYF. Supplemented by reference TRBV5-1 and TRBJ2-5, the full variable domain reads KAGVTQTPRYLIKTRGQQVTLSCSPISGHRSVSWYQQTPGQGLQFLFEYFSETQRNKGNFPGRFSGRQFSNSRSEMNVSTLELGDSALYLCASSSHTRGLQETQYFGPGTRLLVL.

The chain links TRBV3-1 (or the pseudogene TRBV3-2) to TRBJ2-1; TRBD2 matches at 7 bases. This CDR3 contains 15 residues. Germline CDR1 LGHDT, CDR2 YNNKEL (reference sequence). V dropped 1 base and J dropped 7; count of bases not matched to a gene: 7. This chain's CDR3 is CASSQGGSSFNEQFF. In DNA form, the CDR3 reads TGTGCCAGCAGCCAAGGCGGGAGTAGTTTTAATGAGCAGTTCTTC.

The chain has TRBV12-5 and TRBJ1-2, with TRBD1 as a possible D gene (6 bases). Looked up from germline, CDR1 is LGHNT and CDR2 is FRNRAP. This CDR3 is built from 14 residues. The ends were cut back, 1 base at V and 6 bases at J, with 12 bases in the middle. The CDR3 DNA follows: TGTGCTAGTGGTTTGGACCCCCCAGGGGATGGCTACACCTTC. Its translation: CASGLDPPGDGYTF.

CDR3 sequence: CASSPMGHFAEAFF. The CDR3 DNA reads TGTGCCAGCAGTCCAATGGGACACTTTGCTGAAGCTTTCTTT. The chain is built from TRBV27 and TRBJ1-1; TRBD1 might be the D (6 bases). CDR1 and CDR2 (germline): MNHEY, SMNVEV (reference sequence). V dropped 5 bases and J dropped 6 bases, with 16 bases sitting between them. There are 14 residues in the CDR3.

The rearrangement links TRBV7-3 to TRBJ2-2; the D gene is possibly TRBD1 (6 bases). The CDR3 spans 16 residues. Germline values: CDR1 SGHTA, CDR2 FQGTGA. The V end lost 5 bases, the J end lost 0 bases, and 13 bases lay between the germline ends. CDR3 amino acids: CASSPRQATNTGELFF. The DNA of the CDR3 is TGTGCCAGCAGCCCCCGACAGGCCACGAACACCGGGGAGCTGTTTTTT.